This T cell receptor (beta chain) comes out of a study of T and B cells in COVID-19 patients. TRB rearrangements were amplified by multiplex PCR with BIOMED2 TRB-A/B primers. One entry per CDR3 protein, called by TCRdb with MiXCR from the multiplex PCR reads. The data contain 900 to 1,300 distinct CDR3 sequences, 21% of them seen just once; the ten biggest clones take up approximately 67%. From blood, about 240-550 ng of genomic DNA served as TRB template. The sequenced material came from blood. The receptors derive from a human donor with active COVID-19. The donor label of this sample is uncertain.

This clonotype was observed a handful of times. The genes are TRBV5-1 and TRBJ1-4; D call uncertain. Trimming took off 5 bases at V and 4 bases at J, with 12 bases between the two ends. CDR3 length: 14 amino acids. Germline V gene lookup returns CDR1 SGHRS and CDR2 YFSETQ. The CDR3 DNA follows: TGCGCCAGCAGTAGCGTTGTGGATAATGAAAAACTGTTTTTT. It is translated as CASSSVVDNEKLFF. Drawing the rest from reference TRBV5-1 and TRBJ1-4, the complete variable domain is KAGVTQTPRYLIKTRGQQVTLSCSPISGHRSVSWYQQTPGQGLQFLFEYFSETQRNKGNFPGRFSGRQFSNSRSEMNVSTLELGDSALYLCASSSVVDNEKLFFGSGTQLSVL.